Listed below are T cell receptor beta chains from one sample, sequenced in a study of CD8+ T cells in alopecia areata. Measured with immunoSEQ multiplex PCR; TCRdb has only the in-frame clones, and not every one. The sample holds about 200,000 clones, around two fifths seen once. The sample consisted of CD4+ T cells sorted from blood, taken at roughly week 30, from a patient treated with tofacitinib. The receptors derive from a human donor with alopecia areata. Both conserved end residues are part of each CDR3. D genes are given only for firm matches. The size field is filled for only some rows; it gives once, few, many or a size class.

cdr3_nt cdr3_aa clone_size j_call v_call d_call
TGTGCCTGGAATCCGGGACTAGCGGGAAACTATGAGCAGTTCTTC CAWNPGLAGNYEQFF . TRBJ2-1 TRBV30 TRBD2
TGTGCCAGCTCACCGACAGCTAATTCACCCCTCCACTTT CASSPTANSPLHF . TRBJ1-6 TRBV18 .
TGTGCCTGGAGTGGCGGGAGCTGGGGAAACTATGGCTACACCTTC CAWSGGSWGNYGYTF . TRBJ1-2 TRBV30 .
TGTGCCAGCAGCTCGGTGGCGAGACAGGGGGCGAAGGAGCAGTACTTC CASSSVARQGAKEQYF once TRBJ2-7 TRBV11-1 TRBD1
TGTGCCAGCAGCTTAATACAGGACAGACAGTACTTC CASSLIQDRQYF . TRBJ2-4 TRBV11-2 .
TGTGCCAGTAGGACCGAACTATCCAGAACAGGCTACACCTTC CASRTELSRTGYTF . TRBJ1-2 TRBV19 .
TGCGCCAGCAGCTTGGGACAGTCCTACAATGAGCAGTTCTTC CASSLGQSYNEQFF . TRBJ2-1 TRBV5-1 .
TGTGCCAGCAGCGATGTACAAGAGACCCAGTACTTC CASSDVQETQYF . TRBJ2-5 TRBV7-9 .
TGTGCCAGCCAGGCCAGGGGGGATTTTGCTGAAGCTTTCTTT CASQARGDFAEAFF . TRBJ1-1 TRBV27 TRBD1
TGTGCCAGCAGTGAAGGGGACAGCCGGGACTATGGCTACACCTTC CASSEGDSRDYGYTF . TRBJ1-2 TRBV6-1 TRBD1
TGCAGCATCACAGGCTCCGATACGCAGTATTTT CSITGSDTQYF few TRBJ2-3 TRBV29-1 .
TGTGCCAGCAGCTTAGTTGGGGGATTCTACGAGCAGTACTTC CASSLVGGFYEQYF . TRBJ2-7 TRBV11-2 .
TGCGCCAGCAGCCAACTATGGACTAGCGGGAAAGGGAGCTCCTACAATGAGCAGTTCTTC CASSQLWTSGKGSSYNEQFF . TRBJ2-1 TRBV4-1 TRBD2
TGTGCCAGCAGCCAACAAGGTGAAGCTTTCTTT CASSQQGEAFF . TRBJ1-1 TRBV14 .
TGCGCCAGCAGCGTACAGGATTACAATGAGCAGTTCTTC CASSVQDYNEQFF . TRBJ2-1 TRBV5-1 .
TGTGCCAGCTCACCACTCGGACAGGACACTGAAGCTTTCTTT CASSPLGQDTEAFF . TRBJ1-1 TRBV18 TRBD1
TGTGCCAGCAGTCCGACAGGAGGTTACCAGCCCCAGCATTTT CASSPTGGYQPQHF . TRBJ1-5 TRBV6-5 .
TGCAGCGTTGAAGGATCCCCCACAGGACAAGATGAAAAACTGTTTTTT CSVEGSPTGQDEKLFF few TRBJ1-4 TRBV29-1 .
TGTGCCAGCAGTCCCGGGGGCTCCTATAATTCACCCCTCCACTTT CASSPGGSYNSPLHF few TRBJ1-6 TRBV6-5 .
TGTGCCTGGAGTGTCGTGCTAGCCAAAAACATTCAGTACTTC CAWSVVLAKNIQYF once TRBJ2-4 TRBV30 .
TGTGCCAGCAGCTTATTGAATCAGCCCCAGCATTTT CASSLLNQPQHF . TRBJ1-5 TRBV11-2 .
TGTGCCTGGAGTGTTGGGCTATCTGGGGCCAACGTCCTGACTTTC CAWSVGLSGANVLTF few TRBJ2-6 TRBV30 .
TGTGCCAGCAGTGCTGACCCCGGGGGCTGCACCTTC CASSADPGGCTF few TRBJ1-2 TRBV2 .
TGTGCCAGCAGCTTAGGTTCCTGGGGACGGTACGCCTACGAGCAGTACTTC CASSLGSWGRYAYEQYF many TRBJ2-7 TRBV7-2 .
TGTGCCTGTCGACAGGGGGAAGGCGGCTACACCTTC CACRQGEGGYTF . TRBJ1-2 TRBV19 TRBD1
TGTGCCAGCAGCCCCGACGCAGTTTCGTACGAGCAGTACTTC CASSPDAVSYEQYF . TRBJ2-7 TRBV7-9 .
TGTGCCTGGAGCGGATGGGGGATGATGAGCAACTTC CAWSGWGMMSNF . TRBJ2-7 TRBV30 .
TGTGCCAGCAGCGCCGGGGGGCAGTCTGGGACCGGGGAGCTGTTTTTT CASSAGGQSGTGELFF few TRBJ2-2 TRBV9 .
TGCGCCAGCAGCCAAGACGGGAACTACGAGCAGTACTTC CASSQDGNYEQYF few TRBJ2-7 TRBV4-1 .
TGTGCCAGCAGCCCCAGTTACTATGATGAGCAGTTCTTC CASSPSYYDEQFF many TRBJ2-1 TRBV7-2 .
TGTGCCAGCAGCCAAGAGACTAGCGGGAGCACAGATACGCAGTATTTT CASSQETSGSTDTQYF few TRBJ2-3 TRBV14 TRBD2
TGTGCCAGCGGACGGGGTGAGAATGAAAAACTGTTTTTT CASGRGENEKLFF few TRBJ1-4 TRBV6-5 .
TGTGCCAGTAGCACCGGGACAGCGATCTCCTACGAGCAGTACTTC CASSTGTAISYEQYF . TRBJ2-7 TRBV19 TRBD1
TGTGCCAGCAGCTTATTGGGACAGGGGGCACGGTATGGCTACACCTTC CASSLLGQGARYGYTF few TRBJ1-2 TRBV7-2 TRBD1
TGCGCCAGCAGCCAAGGGGGACAGGGGGCTTCAGATACGCAGTATTTT CASSQGGQGASDTQYF . TRBJ2-3 TRBV4-1 TRBD1
TGCAGCGTTGAGACTATCTCCTCCTACAATGAGCAGTTCTTC CSVETISSYNEQFF . TRBJ2-1 TRBV29-1 .
TGTGCCAGCAGCTTACAGGACAGGGAGACCCAGTACTTC CASSLQDRETQYF few TRBJ2-5 TRBV7-2 TRBD1
TGTGCCAGCATCGGGAACGAGCAGTACTTC CASIGNEQYF . TRBJ2-7 TRBV6-4 .
TGTGCCAGTAGCCGGTCAGGGGCCACAGATACGCAGTATTTT CASSRSGATDTQYF . TRBJ2-3 TRBV19 .
TGTGCCTGGAGTAACAGGGGATTGGGGGAGCAGTACTTC CAWSNRGLGEQYF . TRBJ2-7 TRBV30 TRBD1
TGTGCCTGGAGTGTACAGACTCTTACTAACTATGGCTACACCTTC CAWSVQTLTNYGYTF . TRBJ1-2 TRBV30 .
TGTGCCAGCAGCTTGGTTCGAAGGACCGGGGAGCTGTTTTTT CASSLVRRTGELFF . TRBJ2-2 TRBV5-6 .
TGCAGCGTTGAAGATCCGGACCGAAGCTACGAGCAGTACTTC CSVEDPDRSYEQYF many TRBJ2-7 TRBV29-1 .
TGTGCCAGCCGGACCGATCACAATCAGCCCCAGCATTTT CASRTDHNQPQHF . TRBJ1-5 TRBV6-6 .
TGTGCCATCAGTGTAGATGGGGCCGGCGGGGGAAACATTCAGTACTTC CAISVDGAGGGNIQYF . TRBJ2-4 TRBV10-3 TRBD2
TGCAGCGTTGTGAGGGGGGCGAACGAGCAGTACTTC CSVVRGANEQYF few TRBJ2-7 TRBV29-1 .
TGTGCCAGCAGCTTAGAGTGGACTGAAAAACTGTTTTTT CASSLEWTEKLFF . TRBJ1-4 TRBV11-2 .
TGTGCCAGCAGCAGGACAGAGAGGGGCACTGAAGCTTTCTTT CASSRTERGTEAFF . TRBJ1-1 TRBV6-5 .
TGTGCCAGCAGCATTCGGCGGACAGGGTGGGGCTATGGCTACACCTTC CASSIRRTGWGYGYTF . TRBJ1-2 TRBV7-2 TRBD1
TGTGCCAGCAGCGAGGGCCACCGGGATACGCAGTATTTT CASSEGHRDTQYF few TRBJ2-3 TRBV7-9 .